The source of this TCR beta chain is a study of T cell responses to AZD1222 COVID-19 vaccine. TCRdb's copy holds only in-frame clones and misses some; the assay was immunoSEQ multiplex PCR. Counted here are 150,000 to 200,000 clones, around 90% occurring once; the ten biggest clones make up approximately 10%. This clone appeared a few times. The material was peripheral blood, obtained 28 days after the second AZD1222 dose. The origin of this receptor is an adult who received the AZD1222 COVID-19 vaccine.

In nucleotides, the CDR3 is TGTGCCAGCAGCCAAGGGGTTCTACAAGAGACCCAGTACTTC. Translating it yields CASSQGVLQETQYF. This chain joins TRBV3-1 (or the pseudogene TRBV3-2) and TRBJ2-5; D remains ambiguous. The CDR3 sequence is 14 residues long. CDR1 and CDR2 from the germline V gene are LGHDT and YNNKEL (reference sequence). With 1 base removed from V and 2 bases from J, the gap between germline ends came to 8 bases.